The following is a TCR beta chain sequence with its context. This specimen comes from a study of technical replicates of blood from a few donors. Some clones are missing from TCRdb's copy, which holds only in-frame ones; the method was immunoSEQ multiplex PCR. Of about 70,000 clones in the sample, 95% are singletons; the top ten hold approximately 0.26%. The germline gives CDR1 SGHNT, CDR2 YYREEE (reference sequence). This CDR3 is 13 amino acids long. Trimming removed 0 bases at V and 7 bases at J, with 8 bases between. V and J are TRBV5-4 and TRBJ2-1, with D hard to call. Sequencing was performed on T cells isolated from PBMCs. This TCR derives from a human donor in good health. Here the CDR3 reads CASSLVGENEQFF. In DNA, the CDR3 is TGTGCCAGCAGCTTGGTAGGAGAGAATGAGCAGTTCTTC.